This T cell receptor beta chain comes out of a study of T cells after yellow fever vaccination. From germline, CDR1 is KGHSH and CDR2 LQKENI. CDR3 length equals 15 residues. The V gene end was trimmed by 6 bases and the J gene end by 2 bases; junction bases not matched to a gene: 8. Only a few counts were recorded for this clonotype. UMIs were added to TCR cDNA along with a universal primer site when it was made by 5'RACE template switching. TCRdb reprocessed the 5' RACE reads via MiXCR and lists one record per CDR3 protein. The sample has about 350,000 distinct CDR3 sequences, 7% to 9% seen once. The J gene is TRBJ1-1, the V gene TRBV18; 8 bases align to TRBD1. The starting material was PBMCs, obtained more than 35 days after the first yellow fever vaccination. The receptor was derived from a man aged 18 to 30 who received the YFV17D yellow fever vaccine. Here the CDR3 DNA reads TGTGCCAGCTCCGACTCGGGACAGGCCAACACTGAAGCTTTCTTT. Encoded protein: CASSDSGQANTEAFF.